Below, 32 T cell receptor beta chains from the same sample are listed, as sequenced in a study of blood T cell repertoires in COVID-19. Measured with immunoSEQ multiplex PCR; TCRdb has only the in-frame clones, and not every one. The data show 200,000 or so clones, almost 80% seen once. Specimen: peripheral blood. The receptor source for this set is a man in his fifties or sixties with active or convalescent COVID-19.

This clone was detected a few times. The chain combines TRBV4-2 with TRBJ1-5; D is perhaps TRBD1 (5 bases). This CDR3 has 15 amino acids. The V end lost 1 base, the J end lost 4 bases, and 11 bases lay between the germline ends. The germline gives CDR1 LGHNA, CDR2 YNFKEQ. The CDR3 DNA reads TGTGCCAGCAGCCAAGGAGGGGAGGCTAATCAGCCCCAGCATTTT. Its translation: CASSQGGEANQPQHF.

The chain employs TRBV7-3 and TRBJ2-1; 11 bases map to TRBD2. After removal of 5 bases from V and 5 bases from J, the junction contained 8 bases not matched to a gene. In germline, CDR1 is SGHTA, CDR2 FQGTGA. This CDR3 has 16 residues. As DNA, the CDR3 is TGTGCCAGCAGCCAACGGCTAGCGGGAGGCAACAATGAGCAGTTCTTC. Translation gives CASSQRLAGGNNEQFF.

V gene TRBV18 combines with J gene TRBJ2-5, with D perhaps TRBD2 (5 bases). The germline gives CDR1 KGHSH, CDR2 LQKENI. The CDR3 contains 14 residues. V lost 2 bases and J lost 5, with 12 bases in between. CDR3 region: CASSPGMREETQYF. In DNA, the CDR3 is TGTGCCAGCTCACCAGGGATGAGGGAGGAGACCCAGTACTTC.

The J gene is TRBJ2-2, the V gene TRBV2; 13 nucleotides match TRBD2. The CDR3 has 15 residues. J gave up 8 bases and V 7 bases, and 7 bases lay outside the gene matches. Looked up from germline, CDR1 is SNHLY and CDR2 is FYNNEI. CDR3 region: CASTRTSGSTGELFF. The DNA of the CDR3 is TGTGCCAGCACCCGGACTAGCGGGAGTACAGGGGAGCTGTTTTTT.

The genes are TRBV11-2 and TRBJ1-5; the D gene is possibly TRBD1 (6 bases). The length of the CDR3 is 14 residues. CDR1 SGHAT and CDR2 FQNNGV come from the germline V gene. V was clipped by 1 base and J by 9 bases, with 13 bases between them. The CDR3 reads CASSLGTVRGPQHF. In DNA form, the CDR3 reads TGTGCCAGCAGCTTAGGGACAGTCCGAGGGCCCCAGCATTTT.

The chain couples TRBV13 to TRBJ1-3, with 7 bases fitting TRBD1. The CDR3 totals 16 residues. V dropped 4 bases and J dropped 3; count of bases not matched to a gene: 9. Germline CDR1 and CDR2: PRHDT and FYEKMQ (reference sequence). The CDR3 DNA sequence: TGTGCCAGCAGCTCTGGGGCAGGGGGGCATGGAAACACCATATATTTT. This translates into CASSSGAGGHGNTIYF.

The rearrangement joins TRBV19 to TRBJ1-2, with D maybe TRBD1 (5 bases). The V and J ends lost 3 bases and 3 bases respectively, with 14 bases between them. The CDR3 spans 15 residues. Germline-derived CDR1 and CDR2 are LNHDA and SQIVND (reference sequence). CDR3 sequence reads: CASSIGWGRDYGYTF. The CDR3 DNA reads TGTGCCAGTAGTATCGGATGGGGCAGGGACTATGGCTACACCTTC.

This rearrangement joins TRBV6-2 or TRBV6-3 to TRBJ2-4, with D perhaps TRBD2 (6 bases). Germline V CDR1 and CDR2: MNHEY, SVGEGT. V dropped 2 bases and J dropped 2 bases, with 10 bases sitting between them. The CDR3 consists of 15 residues. CDR3 nucleotides: TGTGCCAGCAGTTACGGTCTAGCGCCCAAAAACATTCAGTACTTC. This codes for CASSYGLAPKNIQYF.

The chain carries TRBV29-1 and TRBJ2-7, with 8 bases identical to TRBD2. The length of the CDR3 is 15 residues. V was clipped by 6 bases and J by 3 bases; unmatched bases: 13. Germline V lookup: CDR1 SQVTM, CDR2 ANQGSEA. CDR3 nucleotides: TGCAGCGTGACCGGGGGGCTAGCGGGTAACTACGAGCAGTACTTC. This gives the protein CSVTGGLAGNYEQYF.

The V gene is TRBV19, the J gene TRBJ2-2, with D perhaps matching TRBD1 (5 bases). This CDR3 has 14 amino acids. Deletions cut 5 bases from V and 1 base from J, with 8 bases between. Looked up from germline, CDR1 is LNHDA and CDR2 is SQIVND (reference sequence). CDR3 sequence reads: CASSRQGNTGELFF. As DNA, the CDR3 is TGTGCCAGTAGTCGCCAGGGGAACACCGGGGAGCTGTTTTTT.

The CDR3 coding sequence is TGCGCCAGCAGCTTGGGGACAGGGGCCAACACTGAAGCTTTCTTT. This encodes CASSLGTGANTEAFF. This rearrangement joins TRBV5-1 to TRBJ1-1; 9 bases agree with TRBD1. The V gene end was trimmed by 0 bases and the J gene end by 2 bases; junction bases not matched to a gene: 2. CDR1 and CDR2 from the germline V gene are SGHRS and YFSETQ. This CDR3 spans 15 amino acids.

This chain links TRBV15 with TRBJ2-5; TRBD2 agrees at 10 bases. Trimming at V came to 3 bases and at J to 5 bases, leaving 12 bases not matched to a gene. The germline gives CDR1 LNHNV, CDR2 YYDKDF (reference sequence). The CDR3 contains 17 residues. The CDR3 DNA is TGTGCCACCAGCAGGTCCGAGGCTAGCGGGAGTCACGAGACCCAGTACTTC. It specifies CATSRSEASGSHETQYF.

The V gene is TRBV27, the J gene TRBJ2-7; 10 bases fit TRBD1. Per germline, CDR1 MNHEY and CDR2 SMNVEV (reference sequence). Trimming cost V 7 bases and J 1 base; bases outside gene matches: 7. The CDR3 contains 15 residues. The DNA for the CDR3 is TGTGCCAGCAAACCGGGACAGGGGCCATCCTACGAGCAGTACTTC. Amino acid sequence: CASKPGQGPSYEQYF.

V and J are TRBV5-1 and TRBJ1-2; 10 nucleotides agree with TRBD1. The germline V gene has CDR1 SGHRS and CDR2 YFSETQ. V lost 4 bases and J lost 4; bases outside the gene matches: 10. This CDR3 region has 16 residues. CDR3 sequence reads: CASSVTGTGAIYGYTF. CDR3 sequence (DNA): TGCGCCAGCAGCGTAACCGGGACAGGGGCTATCTATGGCTACACCTTC.

The chain combines TRBV28 with TRBJ2-1, with TRBD1 matching over 8 bases. Germline V gives CDR1 MDHEN, CDR2 SYDVKM. Germline trimming cut 3 bases from V and 10 bases from J; bases unmatched to any gene: 5. The CDR3 sequence is 13 residues long. The CDR3 loop is CASSFTDREEQFF. For the CDR3, the DNA is TGTGCCAGCAGTTTCACGGACAGGGAGGAGCAGTTCTTC. The complete variable domain, with remaining parts taken from reference TRBV28 and TRBJ2-1, reads DVKVTQSSRYLVKRTGEKVFLECVQDMDHENMFWYRQDPGLGLRLIYFSYDVKMKEKGDIPEGYSVSREKKERFSLILESASTNQTSMYLCASSFTDREEQFFGPGTRLTVL.

This clone was found a few times. V and J are TRBV29-1 and TRBJ2-6; 7 bases line up with TRBD1. The ends lost 1 base at V and 0 bases at J; junction bases unmatched: 0. This CDR3 spans 15 amino acids. Looked up from germline, CDR1 is SQVTM and CDR2 is ANQGSEA. The CDR3 spells CSVEGQGSGANVLTF. CDR3 coding DNA: TGCAGCGTTGAAGGACAGGGCTCTGGGGCCAACGTCCTGACTTTC.

This chain connects TRBV5-4 to TRBJ2-7, with 12 positions matching TRBD1. Germline V gene data show CDR1 as SGHNT and CDR2 as YYREEE (reference sequence). This CDR3 region has 17 residues. Germline trimming cut 2 bases from V and 2 bases from J; bases unmatched to any gene: 8. The CDR3 loop is CASSFSVWDRGPYEQYF. In nucleotides, the CDR3 is TGTGCCAGCAGCTTTTCTGTGTGGGACAGGGGGCCCTACGAGCAGTACTTC.

The V call is TRBV20-1, the J call TRBJ2-7, with TRBD2 matching over 11 bases. The CDR3 sequence is 15 residues long. Germline V gives CDR1 DFQATT, CDR2 SNEGSKA (reference sequence). V dropped 3 bases and J dropped 3; count of bases not matched to a gene: 7. The CDR3 nucleotides are TGCAGTGCTAGTGGTAGCGGGAGGGCGCGCTACGAGCAGTACTTC. This translates into CSASGSGRARYEQYF.

This chain uses TRBV2 with TRBJ2-1, with D uncertain. CDR1 SNHLY and CDR2 FYNNEI come from the germline V gene. V was cut by 8 bases and J by 1 base, with 12 bases left in between. The CDR3 covers 14 residues. The CDR3 DNA follows: TGTGCCAGCGGAACTGCCAGGTCCTACAATGAGCAGTTCTTC. Amino acid sequence: CASGTARSYNEQFF.

Here the CDR3 reads CASSKDLAGGETQYF. For the CDR3, the DNA is TGTGCCAGCAGCAAAGACCTAGCGGGAGGAGAGACCCAGTACTTC. The rearrangement links TRBV21-1 to TRBJ2-5; no check of the table's D call, TRBD2, against the DNA was made. TRBV21-1 is noted as a pseudogene. The CDR3 runs 15 residues.

This rearrangement joins TRBV13 to TRBJ1-5; D gene unclear. Trimming left V 0 bases short and J 2 bases short, with 5 bases between. The CDR3 covers 14 residues. Germline V gene sequence: CDR1 PRHDT, CDR2 FYEKMQ (reference sequence). CDR3 sequence reads: CASSLGIGNQPQHF. DNA for the CDR3: TGTGCCAGCAGCTTAGGGATAGGCAATCAGCCCCAGCATTTT. Drawing the rest from reference TRBV13 and TRBJ1-5, the complete variable domain is AAGVIQSPRHLIKEKRETATLKCYPIPRHDTVYWYQQGPGQDPQFLISFYEKMQSDKGSIPDRFSAQQFSDYHSELNMSSLELGDSALYFCASSLGIGNQPQHFGDGTRLSIL.

The CDR3 bases are TGTGCCAGCAGCGAGGCTAGCGGGACGTACAATGAGCAGTTCTTC. This codes for CASSEASGTYNEQFF. The chain links TRBV7-2 to TRBJ2-1, with 9 positions matching TRBD2. Germline V gene data show CDR1 as SGHTA and CDR2 as FQGNSA. The length of the CDR3 is 15 residues. V was pared by 5 bases and J by 4 bases, with 6 bases of the junction left unmatched.

The CDR3 nucleotides are TGTGCCAGTAATGCAGGGACAGTCCAAGAGACCCAGTACTTC. Residues: CASNAGTVQETQYF. The chain combines TRBV19 with TRBJ2-5; 7 positions match TRBD1. The germline V gene has CDR1 LNHDA and CDR2 SQIVND (reference sequence). The CDR3 is 14 amino acids. V lost 7 bases and J lost 1; bases outside the gene matches: 6. The full variable domain, in which reference TRBV19 and TRBJ2-5 provide the parts outside the CDR3, is DGGITQSPKYLFRKEGQNVTLSCEQNLNHDAMYWYRQDPGQGLRLIYYSQIVNDFQKGDIAEGYSVSREKKESFPLTVTSAQKNPTAFYLCASNAGTVQETQYFGPGTRLLVL.

This clone was recorded once. The V gene is TRBV4-1, the J gene TRBJ2-6; D is possibly TRBD1 (5 bases). This CDR3 region has 18 residues. Germline CDR1 MGHRA, CDR2 YSYEKL. V lost 1 base and J 2 bases, leaving 15 bases between the germline ends. The CDR3 DNA reads as TGCGCCAGCAGCCAAGTAGATATGGGGCTGGCTGGGGCCAACGTCCTGACTTTC. Protein: CASSQVDMGLAGANVLTF.

There are a few counts of this clone. The chain combines TRBV14 with TRBJ2-7, with TRBD2 matching over 14 bases. Trimming took 4 bases from V and 0 from J; bases not matched to a gene: 8. CDR3 length equals 18 residues. CDR1 and CDR2 (germline): SGHDN, FVKESK. The CDR3 spells CASSPGTSGSEPSYEQYF. The CDR3 nucleotides are TGTGCCAGCAGCCCTGGGACTAGCGGGAGTGAACCCTCCTACGAGCAGTACTTC.

With respect to this clone: An end of the junction differs from the germline gene, which may be a read error. This rearrangement joins TRBV2 to TRBJ2-7, with 9 positions matching TRBD1. The V gene's germline CDR1 is SNHLY and CDR2 FYNNEI. This CDR3 has 14 amino acids. CDR3: CASSLQGAPYGQYF. Here the CDR3 DNA reads TGTGCCAGCAGCCTACAGGGGGCCCCCTACGGGCAGTACTTC.

The chain links TRBV6-1 to TRBJ1-4; D might be TRBD1 (6 bases). CDR3 length equals 15 residues. The germline V and J ends were trimmed by 0 bases and 9 bases, with 14 bases remaining between them. Per the germline V gene, CDR1 is MNHNS and CDR2 is SASEGT. The CDR3 loop reads CASSEARGPQKKLFF. The CDR3 nucleotides are TGTGCCAGCAGTGAAGCCAGGGGACCGCAGAAAAAACTGTTTTTT.

The rearrangement joins TRBV7-6 to TRBJ1-1; TRBD1 matches 7 bases. V was pared by 3 bases and J by 3 bases, with 4 bases of the junction left unmatched. Germline CDR1 reads SGHVS; CDR2 reads FNYEAQ. CDR3 size: 14 residues. CDR3 loop: CASSFDRVHTEAFF. For the CDR3, the DNA is TGTGCCAGCAGCTTCGACAGGGTACACACTGAAGCTTTCTTT.

V is TRBV19 and J is TRBJ2-1, with TRBD1 matching 10 bases. Germline values: CDR1 LNHDA, CDR2 SQIVND (reference sequence). After removal of 3 bases from V and 5 bases from J, the junction contained 7 bases not matched to a gene. There are 16 residues in the CDR3. The CDR3 reads CASSMPGQGFDNEQFF. The CDR3 coding sequence is TGTGCCAGTAGTATGCCGGGACAGGGGTTCGACAATGAGCAGTTCTTC.

The CDR3 loop reads CSALIQETQYF. CDR3 DNA sequence: TGCAGTGCTTTAATCCAAGAGACCCAGTACTTC. The V gene is TRBV20-1, the J gene TRBJ2-5, with unresolved D. V was trimmed by 5 bases and J by 1 base, leaving 5 bases between them. Germline CDR1 DFQATT, CDR2 SNEGSKA (reference sequence). The CDR3 has 11 residues.

V gene TRBV6-6 combines with J gene TRBJ1-4, with 9 positions matching TRBD1. This CDR3 spans 14 amino acids. V was clipped by 4 bases and J by 7 bases; unmatched bases: 4. Germline V gene data show CDR1 as MNHNY and CDR2 as SVGAGI (reference sequence). The CDR3 protein is CASSSGTGSEKLFF. The CDR3 DNA sequence: TGTGCCAGCAGTTCCGGGACAGGGAGTGAAAAACTGTTTTTT.

CDR3 sequence reads: CASSKSHRVNEQFF. CDR3 nucleotides: TGTGCCAGTAGTAAGTCCCACAGAGTCAATGAGCAGTTCTTC. The V gene is TRBV19, the J gene TRBJ2-1, with D uncertain. The V gene's germline CDR1 is LNHDA and CDR2 SQIVND (reference sequence). The length of the CDR3 is 14 residues. Trimming cost V 4 bases and J 6 bases, with 13 bases left between them.